This entry lists 17 T cell receptor beta chains sequenced from one sample in a study of Ad26.COV2.S vaccination and SARS-CoV-2 variants. Treatment in this sample: approximately 18 received Ad26.COV2.S at low or high dose, single or two shots; roughly 5 received placebo; per-sample allocation not given. Sampling was done on day 63 after the first vaccine or placebo injection. Measured with immunoSEQ multiplex PCR; TCRdb has only the in-frame clones, and not every one. Seen here are 350,000 to 500,000 clones, less than 95% observed once, and the top ten hold roughly 4%. Material: peripheral blood, obtained in a trial of Ad26.COV2.S vaccine versus placebo. The receptors were gathered from a person aged 18-60 years who received the Ad26.COV2.S COVID-19 vaccine or a placebo.

This chain links TRBV19 with TRBJ1-6; D is uncertain. Trimming left V 3 bases short and J 10 bases short, with 28 bases between. The V gene's germline CDR1 is LNHDA and CDR2 SQIVND (reference sequence). The CDR3 contains 19 residues. CDR3 in amino acids: CASSIGAMGSLGSHSPLHF. The DNA for the CDR3 is TGTGCCAGTAGTATCGGAGCGATGGGTAGCTTGGGATCTCACTCACCCCTCCACTTT.

This chain uses TRBV10-3 with TRBJ2-7; TRBD2 might be the D (6 bases). Trimming cost V 10 bases and J 0 bases, with 13 bases left between them. This CDR3 is built from 13 residues. Germline CDR1 ENHRY, CDR2 SYGVKD. Written as DNA, the CDR3 is TGTGCCAGCGGGACTGGGAGCTCCTACGAGCAGTACTTC. This sequence encodes CASGTGSSYEQYF.

The J gene is TRBJ1-3, the V gene TRBV7-2; TRBD1 is a possible D gene (6 bases). This CDR3 comprises 15 residues. The V gene's germline CDR1 is SGHTA and CDR2 FQGNSA. Trimming left V 5 bases short and J 4 bases short, with 15 bases between. This CDR3 reads CASSQTSGVGNTIYF. In DNA, the CDR3 is TGTGCCAGCAGCCAAACCTCAGGGGTAGGAAACACCATATATTTT.

The V call is TRBV7-8, the J call TRBJ2-1; 8 nucleotides align to TRBD2. The CDR3 has 18 residues. After removal of 7 bases from V and 3 bases from J, the junction contained 17 bases not matched to a gene. CDR1 and CDR2 from the germline V gene are SGHVS and FQNEAQ. The CDR3 DNA follows: TGTGCCAGCACCAGCCATTATTATGGGCGGGAGGACTACAATGAGCAGTTCTTC. It translates to CASTSHYYGREDYNEQFF. Full variable domain (remainder filled in from reference TRBV7-8 and TRBJ2-1): GAGVSQSPRYKVAKRGQDVALRCDPISGHVSLFWYQQALGQGPEFLTYFQNEAQLDKSGLPSDRFFAERPEGSVSTLKIQRTQQEDSAVYLCASTSHYYGREDYNEQFFGPGTRLTVL.

The genes are TRBV3-1 (or the pseudogene TRBV3-2) and TRBJ1-5, with D possibly being TRBD1 (6 bases). Germline V gene lookup returns CDR1 LGHDT and CDR2 YNNKEL (reference sequence). V lost 4 bases to trimming and J lost 5 bases, with 12 bases between them. The CDR3 covers 14 residues. The CDR3 region is CASSLRTAHQPQHF. CDR3 coding DNA: TGTGCCAGCAGCCTACGGACAGCACATCAGCCCCAGCATTTT.

The J gene is TRBJ2-5, the V gene TRBV19, with D possibly matching TRBD2 (6 bases). Trimming cost V 3 bases and J 5 bases, with 16 bases left between them. The CDR3 consists of 15 residues. Germline V lookup: CDR1 LNHDA, CDR2 SQIVND (reference sequence). The CDR3 coding sequence is TGTGCCAGTAGTATCCCGGGACTGGTGGGGGAGACCCAGTACTTC. Protein sequence: CASSIPGLVGETQYF.

The DNA of the CDR3 is TGTGCCAGCAGCCTGACTAGCGGGAGGGCTGAGACCCAGTACTTC. Its translation: CASSLTSGRAETQYF. The rearrangement joins TRBV7-2 to TRBJ2-5, with 14 nucleotides matching TRBD2. There are 15 residues in the CDR3. Trimming took 5 bases from V and 5 from J; bases not matched to a gene: 4. Germline V lookup: CDR1 SGHTA, CDR2 FQGNSA.

The rearrangement joins TRBV28 to TRBJ1-1, with D perhaps matching TRBD1 (6 bases). The CDR3 totals 15 residues. From germline, CDR1 is MDHEN and CDR2 SYDVKM. V lost 1 base and J 4 bases, leaving 13 bases between the germline ends. CDR3 sequence: CASSLLGAGSTEAFF. The CDR3 DNA is TGTGCCAGCAGTTTATTGGGGGCGGGGAGCACTGAAGCTTTCTTT.

This clone was recorded once. The genes are TRBV7-2 and TRBJ2-3; the match to TRBD2 covers 10 bases. CDR1 is SGHTA, CDR2 FQGNSA, per germline. This CDR3 spans 16 amino acids. The J segment lost 3 bases and the V segment lost 5 bases, leaving 8 bases of the junction unmatched. CDR3 residues: CASSLTAGGGTDTQYF. CDR3 DNA: TGTGCCAGCAGCCTTACAGCGGGAGGGGGGACAGATACGCAGTATTTT.

The genes are TRBV7-6 and TRBJ2-2, with D possibly being TRBD2 (7 bases). Germline CDR1 is SGHVS and CDR2 is FNYEAQ. V lost 5 bases and J 5 bases, leaving 21 bases between the germline ends. The length of the CDR3 is 17 residues. This CDR3 is CASSLYPRGAPTGELFF. For the CDR3, the DNA is TGTGCCAGCAGCCTCTACCCCCGGGGGGCTCCTACCGGGGAGCTGTTTTTT.

The V gene is TRBV29-1, the J gene TRBJ2-1; 12 bases are shared with TRBD2. Losses at the gene ends were 5 bases for V and 3 bases for J; bases not matched to a gene: 8. The germline V gene encodes CDR1 SQVTM and CDR2 ANQGSEA. The CDR3 runs to 16 residues. This chain's CDR3 is CSVLGLAGPFYNEQFF. The CDR3 DNA is TGCAGCGTTCTAGGACTAGCGGGACCCTTCTACAATGAGCAGTTCTTC.

This chain uses TRBV6-1 with TRBJ1-5; D is possibly TRBD1 (5 bases). The germline V gene has CDR1 MNHNS and CDR2 SASEGT. This CDR3 spans 15 amino acids. V was cut by 3 bases and J by 1 base, with 10 bases left in between. As DNA, the CDR3 is TGTGCCAGCAGTGACAGGGTCGGCAGCAATCAGCCCCAGCATTTT. Amino acid sequence: CASSDRVGSNQPQHF.

V usage is TRBV28 and J usage is TRBJ1-4, with 7 positions matching TRBD1. CDR1 and CDR2 (germline): MDHEN, SYDVKM. The trim removed 6 bases at V and 5 bases at J, leaving 3 bases unmatched. The CDR3 covers 13 residues. CDR3: CASRETGNEKLFF. CDR3 nucleotide sequence: TGTGCCAGCAGGGAGACAGGGAATGAAAAACTGTTTTTT.

The CDR3 region has the DNA TGTGCCAGCAGCTTAGGTAGGGGGTCCGGGTACAATGAGCAGTTCTTC. Protein: CASSLGRGSGYNEQFF. The genes are TRBV11-3 and TRBJ2-1, with D possibly being TRBD1 (6 bases). CDR3 length equals 16 residues. V was pared by 1 base and J by 4 bases, with 14 bases between. Per germline, CDR1 SGHNT and CDR2 YENEEA.

The V and J genes are TRBV5-4 and TRBJ2-7; D assignment may be TRBD1 or TRBD2 (5 bases each). Germline CDR1 is SGHNT and CDR2 is YYREEE (reference sequence). Trimming removed 4 bases at V and 3 bases at J, with 20 bases between. CDR3 size: 16 residues. CDR3 DNA: TGTGCCAGCAGCCCGGGGACCGGGGACGTCGTCTACGAGCAGTACTTC. Translation: CASSPGTGDVVYEQYF.

The rearrangement uses TRBV19 and TRBJ2-5, with D perhaps TRBD2 (6 bases). This CDR3 has 11 residues. The V end lost 6 bases, the J end lost 7 bases, and 9 bases lay between the germline ends. The V gene's germline CDR1 is LNHDA and CDR2 SQIVND (reference sequence). The CDR3 DNA follows: TGTGCCAGTAGCCTGGGACTGACCCAGTACTTC. Translated, it gives CASSLGLTQYF.

The rearrangement uses TRBV2 and TRBJ2-5; 9 positions agree with TRBD2. V was clipped by 2 bases and J by 4 bases; unmatched bases: 2. Per germline, CDR1 SNHLY and CDR2 FYNNEI. The CDR3 covers 14 residues. The CDR3 DNA reads TGTGCCAGCAGTGAACAACTAGCGGGAGAGACCCAGTACTTC. Its translation: CASSEQLAGETQYF. Full variable domain (rest looked up from reference TRBV2 and TRBJ2-5): EPEVTQTPSHQVTQMGQEVILRCVPISNHLYFYWYRQILGQKVEFLVSFYNNEISEKSEIFDDQFSVERPDGSNFTLKIRSTKLEDSAMYFCASSEQLAGETQYFGPGTRLLVL.